This TCR beta chain was retrieved from a study of T cell repertoires in cytomegalovirus infection. General study points: HLA-C-restricted CMV-specific TCR beta clonotypes were dominant in the ex vivo response.

TCRdb re-called the reads with MiXCR, one entry per CDR3 protein. The sample lists 65,000 to 85,000 distinct CDR3 sequences, 25% to 30% occurring once. CDR1 KGHDR and CDR2 SFDVKD come from the germline V gene. The CDR3 extends over 15 amino acids. Trimming cost V 0 bases and J 4 bases, with 9 bases left between them. This clonotype came up once. No antigen is known for it. Sequencing was performed on CD8+ T cells from cultured PBMCs, taken from culture after CMV antigen stimulation. The chain uses TRBV24-1 and TRBJ2-1; no clear D. The clonotype originates from a human donor in good health (CMV status not recorded). Some clones in this sample may be carry-over from other donors' samples. The CDR3 spells CATSDLHDPYNEQFF. The CDR3 DNA reads TGTGCCACCAGTGATTTGCACGACCCATACAATGAGCAGTTCTTC.